This record concerns one T cell receptor (beta chain) sequence. These data are taken from a study of blood T cell repertoires in COVID-19. Libraries were prepared by immunoSEQ multiplex PCR; TCRdb keeps only in-frame clonotypes and omits some of them. The top ten hold nearly 8% of the sample, which has about 160,000 clones, around 84% seen once. After removal of 9 bases from V and 7 bases from J, the junction contained 3 bases not matched to a gene. The CDR3 sequence is 13 residues long. CDR1 and CDR2 from the germline V gene are MDHEN and SYDVKM. The rearrangement uses TRBV28 and TRBJ1-6; 10 bases line up with TRBD1. Sequenced sample: PBMCs or T cells enriched from blood (not recorded which). The sequence was obtained from a woman between 50 and 59 years old who had recovered from COVID-19. The CDR3 sequence: CASRQGANSPLHF. In DNA form, the CDR3 reads TGTGCCAGTCGACAGGGGGCCAATTCACCCCTCCACTTT.